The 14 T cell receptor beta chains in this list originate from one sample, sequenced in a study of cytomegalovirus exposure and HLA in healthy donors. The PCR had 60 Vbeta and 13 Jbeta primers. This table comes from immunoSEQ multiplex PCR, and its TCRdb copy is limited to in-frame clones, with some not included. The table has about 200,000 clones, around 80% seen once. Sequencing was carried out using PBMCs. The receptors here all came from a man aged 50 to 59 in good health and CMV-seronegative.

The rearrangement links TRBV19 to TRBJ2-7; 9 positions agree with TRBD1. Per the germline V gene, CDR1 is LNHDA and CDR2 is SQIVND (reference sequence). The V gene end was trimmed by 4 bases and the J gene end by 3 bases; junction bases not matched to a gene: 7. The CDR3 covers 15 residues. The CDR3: CASSTPGGQGYEQYF. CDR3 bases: TGTGCCAGTAGTACCCCGGGGGGACAGGGCTACGAGCAGTACTTC.

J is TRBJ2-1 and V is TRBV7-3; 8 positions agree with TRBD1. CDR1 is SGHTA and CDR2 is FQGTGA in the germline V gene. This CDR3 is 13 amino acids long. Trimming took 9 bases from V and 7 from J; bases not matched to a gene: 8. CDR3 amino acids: CASSQGARNEQFF. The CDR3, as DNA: TGTGCCAGTTCGCAGGGGGCCAGGAATGAGCAGTTCTTC.

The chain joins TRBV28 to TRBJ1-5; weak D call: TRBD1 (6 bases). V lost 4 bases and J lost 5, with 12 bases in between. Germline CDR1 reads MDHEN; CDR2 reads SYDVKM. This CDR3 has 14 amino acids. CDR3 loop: CASSSGVGDQPQHF. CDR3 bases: TGTGCCAGCAGTTCAGGGGTAGGAGATCAGCCCCAGCATTTT.

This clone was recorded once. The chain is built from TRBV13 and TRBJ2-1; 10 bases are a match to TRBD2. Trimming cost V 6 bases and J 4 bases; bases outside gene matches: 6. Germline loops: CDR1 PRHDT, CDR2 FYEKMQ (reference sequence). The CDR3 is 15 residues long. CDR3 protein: CASSEGLAEYNEQFF. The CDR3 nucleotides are TGTGCCAGCAGTGAAGGACTAGCGGAGTACAATGAGCAGTTCTTC.

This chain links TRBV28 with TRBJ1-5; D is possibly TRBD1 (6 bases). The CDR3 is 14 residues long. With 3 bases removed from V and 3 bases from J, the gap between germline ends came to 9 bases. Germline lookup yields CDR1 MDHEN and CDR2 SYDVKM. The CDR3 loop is CASSLSGANQPQHF. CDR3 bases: TGTGCCAGCAGTTTGTCAGGGGCCAATCAGCCCCAGCATTTT. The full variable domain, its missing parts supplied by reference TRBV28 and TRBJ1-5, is DVKVTQSSRYLVKRTGEKVFLECVQDMDHENMFWYRQDPGLGLRLIYFSYDVKMKEKGDIPEGYSVSREKKERFSLILESASTNQTSMYLCASSLSGANQPQHFGDGTRLSIL.

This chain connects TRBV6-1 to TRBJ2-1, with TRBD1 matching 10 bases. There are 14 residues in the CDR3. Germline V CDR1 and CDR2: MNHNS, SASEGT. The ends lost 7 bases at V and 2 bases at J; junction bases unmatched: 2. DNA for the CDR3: TGTGCCAGCACCGGGACAGGGGCCTACAATGAGCAGTTCTTC. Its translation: CASTGTGAYNEQFF.

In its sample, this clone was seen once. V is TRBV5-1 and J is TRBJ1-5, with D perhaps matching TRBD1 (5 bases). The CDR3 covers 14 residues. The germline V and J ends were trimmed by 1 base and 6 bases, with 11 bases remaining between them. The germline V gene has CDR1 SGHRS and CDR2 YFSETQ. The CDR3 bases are TGCGCCAGCAGCTTGTCCGGTGGGGCTCAGCCCCAGCATTTT. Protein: CASSLSGGAQPQHF.

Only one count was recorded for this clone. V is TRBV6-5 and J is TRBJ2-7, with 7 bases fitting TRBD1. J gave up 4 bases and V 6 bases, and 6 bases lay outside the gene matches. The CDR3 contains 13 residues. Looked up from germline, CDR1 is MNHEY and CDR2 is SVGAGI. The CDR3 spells CASSDREYYEQYF. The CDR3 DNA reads TGTGCCAGCAGCGACAGGGAGTATTACGAGCAGTACTTC.

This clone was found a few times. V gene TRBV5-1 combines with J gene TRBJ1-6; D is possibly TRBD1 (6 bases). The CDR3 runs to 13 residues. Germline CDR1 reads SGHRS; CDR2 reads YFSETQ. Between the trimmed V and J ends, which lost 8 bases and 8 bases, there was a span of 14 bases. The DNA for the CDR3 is TGCGCCAGTACCTTGGGGGCTTATTCACCCCTCCACTTT. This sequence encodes CASTLGAYSPLHF.

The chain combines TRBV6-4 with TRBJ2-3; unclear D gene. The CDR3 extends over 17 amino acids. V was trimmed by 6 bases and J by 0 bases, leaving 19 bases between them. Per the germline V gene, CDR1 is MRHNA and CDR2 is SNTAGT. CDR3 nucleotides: TGTGCCAGCAGGGACCAGGCCGGATCACTTAGCACAGATACGCAGTATTTT. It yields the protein CASRDQAGSLSTDTQYF.

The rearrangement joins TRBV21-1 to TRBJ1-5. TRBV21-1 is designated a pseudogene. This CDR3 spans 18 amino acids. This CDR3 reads CASSKKIGRVGKGQPQHF. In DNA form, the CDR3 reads TGTGCCAGCAGCAAAAAAATAGGGCGGGTAGGGAAAGGTCAGCCCCAGCATTTT.

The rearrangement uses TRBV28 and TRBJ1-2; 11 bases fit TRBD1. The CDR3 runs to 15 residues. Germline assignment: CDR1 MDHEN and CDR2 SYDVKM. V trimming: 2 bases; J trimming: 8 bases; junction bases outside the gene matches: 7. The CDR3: CASSLRTGGLGGYTF. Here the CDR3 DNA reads TGTGCCAGCAGTTTACGGACAGGGGGCTTGGGAGGCTACACCTTC.

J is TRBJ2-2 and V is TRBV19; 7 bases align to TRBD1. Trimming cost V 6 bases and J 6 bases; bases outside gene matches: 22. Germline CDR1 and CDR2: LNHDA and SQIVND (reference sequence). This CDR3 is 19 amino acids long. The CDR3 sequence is CASRARDREQTRAAGELFF. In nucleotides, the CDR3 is TGTGCCAGTAGGGCTCGTGACAGGGAACAAACTCGGGCGGCCGGGGAGCTGTTTTTT.

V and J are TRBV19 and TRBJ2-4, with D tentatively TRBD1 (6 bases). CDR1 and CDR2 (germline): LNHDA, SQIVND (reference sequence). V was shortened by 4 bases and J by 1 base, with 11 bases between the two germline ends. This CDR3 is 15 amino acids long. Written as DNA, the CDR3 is TGTGCCAGTAGTACAGGGGTGAGGGCCAAAAACATTCAGTACTTC. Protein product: CASSTGVRAKNIQYF.